What follows describes a single T cell receptor (beta chain). Its specificity is unknown. This sample is part of a study of post-analysis software for immune sequencing data. The wider study: Relapsing-remitting, secondary progressive and progressive-relapsing forms of multiple sclerosis all featured among disease courses.

Whole-study findings and limits: The authors found that F measure strongly co-clustered same-batch samples. With TRBV5-6, TRBV5-1 and TRBV20-1 included, about 5 TRBV segments were more frequent in patients than in controls. People with multiple sclerosis had a significantly lower normalized Chao1 diversity than controls did.

Sequencing libraries made from TCR beta cDNA carried unique molecular identifiers. There were about 1 to 10 million T cells, and 510,000 or so cDNA molecules came from them. TCRdb passed the PCR reads through MiXCR, listing each CDR3 protein once. The profile shows a few hundred thousand distinct CDR3 sequences, 30% to 45% of them singletons. V lost 6 bases and J lost 8, with 10 bases in between. This CDR3 is 11 amino acids long. From germline, CDR1 is MDHEN and CDR2 SYDVKM. This clonotype originated in a girl between 10 and 17 years old with multiple sclerosis. The chain recombines TRBV28 with TRBJ1-1; no definite D call. What was sequenced was blood. CDR3 residues: CASSLGMEAFF. The CDR3 coding sequence is TGTGCCAGCAGCCTAGGGATGGAAGCTTTCTTT.